This T cell receptor (beta chain) was captured in a study of T cell clusters in autoimmune cytopenias. Across the whole study: Per sample, median TRB depth was about 51,000 reads, yielding a median roughly 2,400 distinct clonotypes. General study results and limits: TRB repertoire shifts in secondary cytopenia and chronic lymphocytic leukemia mostly reflected lymphoma, not autoimmunity. Clustering suggested that physiological T cell clusters were missing in primary autoimmune cytopenia patients.

This clonotype ranks as medium-sized in terms of frequency. The target antigen is unknown. One tube held mixed TRB-A and TRB-B primer pools for touch-down PCR. TCRdb reprocessed the multiplex PCR reads and reports one entry per CDR3 protein, with no DNA. Its table lists 2,200 or so distinct CDR3 sequences. The CDR3 covers 13 residues. Germline CDR1 is SGHAT and CDR2 is FQNNGV. TRB was amplified from roughly 250 ng of peripheral blood genomic DNA per sample. This sequence originates from a human donor with an autoimmune cytopenia or autoimmune hepatitis (not recorded which). The V and J genes are TRBV11-2 and TRBJ1-6. The material sequenced was peripheral blood. CDR3 sequence reads: CASSLDLGSPLHF.